The 27 T cell receptor beta chains below were found in one sample sequenced in a study of identical twins. TCRdb processed the 5' RACE reads anew with MiXCR; each CDR3 protein has one entry. The table has around 550,000 distinct CDR3 sequences, roughly 15% seen once. The sample was also linked to a second study, of yellow fever vaccine responses in identical twins.

Material: CD4+ T cells sorted from blood. Receptor source: a young woman in good health.

This clonotype was found a few times. The chain is built from TRBV5-6 and TRBJ1-1, with 9 bases fitting TRBD1. The CDR3 runs 12 residues. V trimming: 2 bases; J trimming: 10 bases; junction bases outside the gene matches: 3. The V gene's germline CDR1 is SGHDT and CDR2 YYEEEE. The CDR3 reads CASSFTGGVAFF. The DNA of the CDR3 is TGTGCCAGCAGCTTCACAGGGGGCGTAGCTTTCTTT.

This clonotype has just one count. The V call is TRBV18, the J call TRBJ2-7, with a weak D call TRBD2 (6 bases). CDR1 and CDR2 from the germline V gene are KGHSH and LQKENI. The V end was cut by 4 bases, the J end by 7 bases, with 17 bases between. The CDR3 covers 14 residues. CDR3 sequence reads: CASSRKGTEGEQYF. The CDR3 bases are TGTGCCAGCTCACGAAAGGGGACTGAGGGGGAGCAGTACTTC.

The rearrangement links TRBV6-5 to TRBJ2-2, with TRBD1 as a possible D gene (6 bases). V was clipped by 0 bases and J by 1 base, with 9 bases between them. The CDR3 is 16 residues long. Germline CDR1 and CDR2: MNHEY and SVGAGI. The CDR3 here is CASSYSPDRNTGELFF. Here the CDR3 DNA reads TGTGCCAGCAGTTACTCGCCGGACAGGAACACCGGGGAGCTGTTTTTT.

The gene calls are TRBV6-1 and TRBJ2-1; 11 positions agree with TRBD1. CDR1 and CDR2 (germline): MNHNS, SASEGT. With 6 bases clipped from V and 8 bases from J, the junction kept 9 bases outside the gene matches. The CDR3 totals 15 residues. CDR3 sequence (DNA): TGTGCCAGCAGACGCCGGGACAGGGGGAGGGATGAGCAGTTCTTC. Its translation: CASRRRDRGRDEQFF.

This clonotype was picked up many times. CDR3 region: CASSRGFSGDSYNEQFF. The CDR3 DNA sequence: TGTGCCAGCAGTCGGGGGTTTAGCGGGGACTCCTACAATGAGCAGTTCTTC. The chain recombines TRBV7-8 with TRBJ2-1; TRBD2 agrees at 8 bases. Trimming took 6 bases from V and 0 from J; bases not matched to a gene: 10. In germline, CDR1 is SGHVS, CDR2 FQNEAQ. CDR3 length equals 17 residues.

J is TRBJ2-1 and V is TRBV7-2, with TRBD2 matching over 11 bases. Germline values: CDR1 SGHTA, CDR2 FQGNSA. After removal of 2 bases from V and 7 bases from J, the junction contained 7 bases not matched to a gene. The CDR3 totals 16 residues. For the CDR3, the DNA is TGTGCCAGCAGCTTATTCTCACTAGCGGGAGTAAATGAGCAGTTCTTC. Translation gives CASSLFSLAGVNEQFF.

The rearrangement joins TRBV12-3 or TRBV12-4 to TRBJ1-2; maybe TRBD1 (6 bases). The CDR3 runs 15 residues. V was clipped by 4 bases and J by 0 bases, with 12 bases between them. Here the CDR3 reads CASSSPTGANYGYTF. CDR3 DNA sequence: TGTGCCAGCAGTTCGCCGACAGGAGCTAACTATGGCTACACCTTC.

The chain joins TRBV4-2 to TRBJ2-3; 9 nucleotides agree with TRBD2. Germline CDR1 is LGHNA and CDR2 is YNFKEQ. The J segment lost 4 bases and the V segment lost 0 bases, leaving 8 bases of the junction unmatched. This CDR3 contains 17 residues. In DNA, the CDR3 is TGTGCCAGCAGCCAAGATGAGGGCGGGGGGGCGTCAGATACGCAGTATTTT. This codes for CASSQDEGGGASDTQYF.

Only a few counts were recorded for this clonotype. The chain has TRBV5-6 and TRBJ2-7; possible D gene TRBD1, 6 bases. Germline V gives CDR1 SGHDT, CDR2 YYEEEE. This CDR3 spans 12 amino acids. Between the trimmed V and J ends, which lost 2 bases and 6 bases, there was a span of 9 bases. This CDR3 reads CASSFSRGEQYV. CDR3 nucleotide sequence: TGTGCCAGCAGCTTTAGCAGGGGCGAGCAGTACGTC.

This clonotype was seen repeatedly, ten times or more. The chain recombines TRBV5-1 with TRBJ2-7, with 11 bases that match TRBD2. Germline V gives CDR1 SGHRS, CDR2 YFSETQ. The CDR3 covers 15 residues. The V and J ends lost 2 bases and 5 bases, in that order; junction bases with no gene match: 6. CDR3 coding DNA: TGCGCCAGCAGCTTACTAGCGGGAGAAGCTAACGAGCAGTACTTC. Translating gives CASSLLAGEANEQYF.

The chain is built from TRBV9 and TRBJ1-2; D uncertain. Germline CDR1 reads SGDLS; CDR2 reads YYNGEE. The length of the CDR3 is 12 residues. Trimming stripped 2 bases from V and 8 bases from J, with 10 bases between. As DNA, the CDR3 is TGTGCCAGCAGCGTGGAGTTTGGAGGCTACACCTTC. This codes for CASSVEFGGYTF.

This chain joins TRBV29-1 and TRBJ2-2, with 7 bases identical to TRBD1. The germline CDR1 and CDR2 sequences are SQVTM and ANQGSEA. The V and J ends lost 2 bases and 1 base, in that order; junction bases with no gene match: 1. The CDR3 sequence is 14 residues long. DNA of the CDR3: TGCAGCGTTGAAAGGACAGGGAACACCGGGGAGCTGTTTTTT. Translated, it gives CSVERTGNTGELFF.

This clonotype came up a few times. The chain employs TRBV7-3 and TRBJ2-3, with TRBD2 matching 8 bases. V lost 3 bases, J lost 3 bases, and 8 bases stayed unmatched. The CDR3 is 16 amino acids. CDR1 is SGHTA and CDR2 is FQGTGA in the germline V gene. As DNA, the CDR3 is TGTGCCAGCAGCTTCCAAGCGGGAGTGAGAACAGATACGCAGTATTTT. It translates to CASSFQAGVRTDTQYF.

This clonotype was detected a few times. The V call is TRBV12-3 or TRBV12-4, the J call TRBJ2-3; D is perhaps TRBD2 (5 bases). Trimming left V 3 bases short and J 1 base short, with 20 bases between. The CDR3 consists of 18 residues. CDR3 loop: CASSFGVSRGPGTDTQYF. CDR3 in DNA: TGTGCCAGCAGTTTCGGAGTGAGTCGGGGTCCGGGCACAGATACGCAGTATTTT.

There are a few counts of this clonotype. The chain joins TRBV6-5 to TRBJ2-3, with 11 bases that match TRBD2. This CDR3 has 18 amino acids. Germline V gene lookup returns CDR1 MNHEY and CDR2 SVGAGI. Trimming at V came to 2 bases and at J to 0 bases, leaving 7 bases not matched to a gene. The CDR3 bases are TGTGCCAGCAGTTACCCTAGCGGGAGGACAACTAGCACAGATACGCAGTATTTT. This sequence encodes CASSYPSGRTTSTDTQYF.

The chain combines TRBV5-6 with TRBJ2-6, with D unresolved. The CDR3 runs 11 residues. With 1 base removed from V and 12 bases from J, the gap between germline ends came to 5 bases. From germline, CDR1 is SGHDT and CDR2 YYEEEE. In nucleotides, the CDR3 is TGTGCCAGCAGCTTGTATGCCGTCCTGACTTTC. Its translation: CASSLYAVLTF.

This chain connects TRBV20-1 to TRBJ2-3; TRBD2 matches at 8 bases. This CDR3 is built from 14 residues. Germline-derived CDR1 and CDR2 are DFQATT and SNEGSKA (reference sequence). CDR3 region: CSLAGGDLTDTQYF. The CDR3 DNA reads TGCAGCCTGGCCGGGGGGGACCTCACAGATACGCAGTATTTT.

This clonotype has just a few counts. This chain connects TRBV5-1 to TRBJ2-2; D tentatively fits TRBD1 or TRBD2 (5 bases each). Germline V gives CDR1 SGHRS, CDR2 YFSETQ. The CDR3 loop spans 17 amino acids. V was pared by 0 bases and J by 4 bases, with 16 bases between. In DNA form, the CDR3 reads TGCGCCAGCAGCTTGGCTGGGCAGGGCGCGGGCACCGGGGAGCTGTTTTTT. Translated, it gives CASSLAGQGAGTGELFF.

The rearrangement links TRBV20-1 to TRBJ2-3; the match to TRBD2 covers 8 bases. This CDR3 contains 15 residues. The J segment lost 4 bases and the V segment lost 3 bases, leaving 9 bases of the junction unmatched. CDR1 DFQATT and CDR2 SNEGSKA come from the germline V gene (reference sequence). The CDR3 loop reads CSARMRIGRADTQYF. CDR3 nucleotides: TGCAGTGCTAGGATGCGTATCGGGAGGGCAGATACGCAGTATTTT.

This clonotype has only a few counts. The CDR3 region has the DNA TGTGCCATCAGTGTCTCAGTCAGCAGGGCCGAGCAGTACGTC. Translated: CAISVSVSRAEQYV. The chain joins TRBV10-3 to TRBJ2-7, with D possibly TRBD1 on 5 matching bases. The germline V gene has CDR1 ENHRY and CDR2 SYGVKD. There are 14 residues in the CDR3. V lost 4 bases to trimming and J lost 6 bases, with 16 bases between them.

The sample holds a few counts of this clonotype. This chain's CDR3 is CASSLRGGEKLFF. For the CDR3, the DNA is TGTGCCAGCAGCCTGAGGGGTGGTGAAAAACTGTTTTTT. The chain joins TRBV7-7 to TRBJ1-4; perhaps TRBD1 as D (5 bases). CDR1 and CDR2 (germline): SSHAT, FNYEAQ (reference sequence). This CDR3 region has 13 residues. The germline V and J ends were trimmed by 5 bases and 7 bases, with 11 bases remaining between them.

The rearrangement joins TRBV3-1 to TRBJ2-1; D is ambiguous. CDR1 is LGHDT, CDR2 YNNKEL, per germline (reference sequence). The CDR3 consists of 14 residues. Deletions cut 2 bases from V and 6 bases from J, with 11 bases between. The CDR3 protein is CASSQSTIGNEQFF. In DNA, the CDR3 is TGTGCCAGCAGCCAAAGTACAATCGGCAATGAGCAGTTCTTC.

In its sample, this clonotype was seen many times. The rearrangement uses TRBV29-1 and TRBJ2-7; 7 nucleotides match TRBD2. V shed 6 bases, J shed 2 bases, and the junction held 7 bases outside the gene matches. The CDR3 length is 13 residues. Germline lookup yields CDR1 SQVTM and CDR2 ANQGSEA. This CDR3 reads CSVTGTITYEQYF. The CDR3 coding sequence is TGCAGCGTAACCGGGACTATAACCTACGAGCAGTACTTC.

The chain joins TRBV10-2 to TRBJ2-2; TRBD2 might be the D (5 bases). The germline gives CDR1 WSHSY, CDR2 SAAADI. Deletions cut 6 bases from V and 0 bases from J, with 17 bases between. CDR3 length: 17 residues. This CDR3 reads CASSYYNGNPNTGELFF. Written as DNA, the CDR3 is TGCGCCAGCAGCTATTACAACGGGAACCCGAACACCGGGGAGCTGTTTTTT.

The chain carries TRBV20-1 and TRBJ2-7; 7 positions match TRBD1. Germline-derived CDR1 and CDR2 are DFQATT and SNEGSKA (reference sequence). With V trimmed by 2 bases and J by 0 bases, 4 bases remained unmatched. The CDR3 sequence is 14 residues long. CDR3 bases: TGCAGTGCTAGAACCGACAGGGACTCCTACGAGCAGTACTTC. This sequence encodes CSARTDRDSYEQYF.

The rearrangement links TRBV7-2 to TRBJ2-1, with D hard to call. Germline V lookup: CDR1 SGHTA, CDR2 FQGNSA. The CDR3 is 15 amino acids. V was shortened by 1 base and J by 3 bases, with 10 bases between the two germline ends. CDR3 protein: CASSLVSIIYNEQFF. The DNA of the CDR3 is TGTGCCAGCAGCTTAGTTTCCATAATCTACAATGAGCAGTTCTTC.

This clonotype was recorded once. V is TRBV5-5 and J is TRBJ2-3, with TRBD2 identical over 10 bases. The CDR3 contains 17 residues. Looked up from germline, CDR1 is SGHKS and CDR2 is YYEKEE (reference sequence). V was pared by 3 bases and J by 5 bases, with 12 bases of the junction left unmatched. The CDR3 bases are TGTGCCAGCAGCTGGAGGGGGGCTAGCGGGAGTATAGATACGCAGTATTTT. As protein: CASSWRGASGSIDTQYF.